This TCR beta chain is drawn from a study of blood T cell repertoires in COVID-19. Across the whole study: The United States, Italy and Spain supplied acute and convalescent COVID-19 samples.

Per the original methods: The assay estimated nucleated cells by amplifying reference gene primers. The repertoire was sequenced with immunoSEQ multiplex PCR; TCRdb's copy has only in-frame clones and lacks some. The V and J calls and clone size come from that table; D and trimming were worked out from the DNA. The table shows about 210,000 clones, with under 90% occurring only once. The count of this clone is one. Trimming cost V 4 bases and J 2 bases; bases outside gene matches: 12. The CDR3 sequence is 19 residues long. From germline, CDR1 is SGHRS and CDR2 YFSETQ. This clonotype originated in a woman in her fifties or sixties with acute COVID-19. Specimen: PBMCs or T cells enriched from blood (not recorded which). The chain has TRBV5-1 and TRBJ2-6; TRBD2 matches at 10 bases. DNA for the CDR3: TGCGCCAGCAGCCATGGACTAGCGGTCTCTTCGGCTGGGGCCAACGTCCTGACTTTC. Translating gives CASSHGLAVSSAGANVLTF. Combining the CDR3 with reference TRBV5-1 and TRBJ2-6 gives the whole variable domain KAGVTQTPRYLIKTRGQQVTLSCSPISGHRSVSWYQQTPGQGLQFLFEYFSETQRNKGNFPGRFSGRQFSNSRSEMNVSTLELGDSALYLCASSHGLAVSSAGANVLTFGAGSRLTVL.